This TCR beta chain was profiled in a study of T cell changes during pregnancy in multiple sclerosis. The length of the CDR3 is 16 residues. V was cut by 1 base and J by 3 bases, with 14 bases left in between. Per the germline V gene, CDR1 is SGHRS and CDR2 is YFSETQ. This clone was counted only a few times. Method: immunoSEQ multiplex PCR; TCRdb's copy keeps in-frame clones and lacks some. The sample comprises some 64,000 clones, about 87% of which are singletons, and approximately 1% rests with the top ten. Sequencing used peripheral blood, obtained in the first trimester of pregnancy. The receptor was derived from a female donor in good health, enrolled as a control in a pregnancy study. The rearrangement joins TRBV5-1 to TRBJ1-5, with D tentatively TRBD1 (5 bases). As DNA, the CDR3 is TGCGCCAGCAGCTTGACGGGTCAGGGTAACAATCAGCCCCAGCATTTT. Its translation: CASSLTGQGNNQPQHF.